This T cell receptor (beta chain) is from a study of blood T cells in healthy people across ages. The study, taken as a whole, reports: Naive T cell percentage and TCR beta diversity correlated strongly. While age rose, TCR beta diversity per million T cells dropped in a roughly linear way.

Then a second PCR, running roughly 7 to 11 cycles, was carried out with a sample-barcoded 5' primer and a J-beta primer mix. TCRdb recomputed calls from the 5' RACE reads with MiXCR, one row per CDR3 protein. Of approximately 960,000 distinct CDR3 sequences detected, 25% to 30% appear once; the ten largest clones hold about a tenth. For this clonotype: No antigen is known for it.

The CDR3 length is 16 residues. V was clipped by 1 base and J by 6 bases; unmatched bases: 7. CDR1 and CDR2 (germline): SGHAT, FQNNGV. The sample was also reused in another study, on T cells of mothers and their children. That source reports: Samples came from a few healthy Caucasian mothers and their six children. There were over 9 million TCR beta CDR3 reads from each mother and 2.5 million to 3.5 million from each child.

The rearrangement joins TRBV11-2 to TRBJ1-5; 9 nucleotides line up with TRBD1. The TCR was taken from a woman in her thirties or forties in good health. The specimen sequenced was blood. The CDR3 here is CASSLGGQGVGQPQHF. CDR3 DNA sequence: TGTGCCAGCAGCTTAGGGGGACAGGGTGTCGGTCAGCCCCAGCATTTT.